Presented here are 24 T cell receptor beta chains from one specimen sequenced in a study of human T cells and chemical hapten exposure. TCRdb re-called the RACE reads with MiXCR, one entry per CDR3 protein. The data contain tens of thousands of distinct CDR3 sequences, 13% of them singletons. As to time point: patch test 3, about 24 weeks after DPC sensitization. Treatment noted: therapeutic diphenylcyclopropenone sensitization with weekly scalp DPC. The starting material was whole blood, obtained in connection with sensitization to the hapten diphenylcyclopropenone (DPC). These receptors were taken from a woman in her fifties or sixties with alopecia areata. Some clones in this sample may be carry-over from other donors' samples.

There are many counts of this clonotype. The chain is built from TRBV5-4 and TRBJ2-7; TRBD1 aligns across 9 bases. Germline trimming cut 0 bases from V and 3 bases from J; bases unmatched to any gene: 7. Looked up from germline, CDR1 is SGHNT and CDR2 is YYREEE (reference sequence). The CDR3 loop spans 16 amino acids. The DNA of the CDR3 is TGTGCCAGCAGCTTGGGCCCGACAGGGGGAGTCTACGAGCAGTACTTC. This translates into CASSLGPTGGVYEQYF.

The table lists this clonotype with many counts. This sequence joins TRBV27 and TRBJ2-6, with D possibly being TRBD1 (6 bases). This CDR3 has 17 residues. Germline CDR1 and CDR2: MNHEY and SMNVEV (reference sequence). V was trimmed by 5 bases and J by 2 bases, leaving 16 bases between them. The CDR3 loop is CASSLEIRQAGANVLTF. CDR3 DNA sequence: TGTGCCAGCAGTCTAGAAATCCGACAGGCTGGGGCCAACGTCCTGACTTTC.

This clonotype was seen a handful of times. The rearrangement links TRBV10-2 to TRBJ1-2, with 7 bases matching TRBD1. The CDR3 length is 14 residues. V trimming: 4 bases; J trimming: 4 bases; junction bases outside the gene matches: 6. The V gene's germline CDR1 is WSHSY and CDR2 SAAADI. CDR3 nucleotides: TGCGCCAGCAGTGCGGCGGACAGGAGCTATGGCTACACCTTC. This encodes CASSAADRSYGYTF.

This clonotype was observed a handful of times. The CDR3 protein is CSATLQGSGNTIYF. CDR3 coding DNA: TGCAGTGCTACACTACAGGGATCAGGAAACACCATATATTTT. This sequence joins TRBV20-1 and TRBJ1-3; TRBD1 is a possible D gene (6 bases). Germline assignment: CDR1 DFQATT and CDR2 SNEGSKA (reference sequence). The V gene lost 4 bases and the J gene lost 4 bases, with 14 bases spanning the gap. This CDR3 contains 14 residues.

The chain has TRBV10-2 and TRBJ1-3; maybe TRBD1 (5 bases). Germline V gene data show CDR1 as WSHSY and CDR2 as SAAADI. The CDR3 contains 13 residues. Trimming removed 8 bases at V and 3 bases at J, with 11 bases between. CDR3 nucleotides: TGCGCCAGCTCAGGCAGGGATGGAAACACCATATATTTT. It specifies CASSGRDGNTIYF.

This clonotype has at least ten counts. This CDR3 is CSVVGRSSYNEQFF. Here the CDR3 DNA reads TGCAGCGTTGTCGGGAGGAGCTCCTACAATGAGCAGTTCTTC. The chain joins TRBV29-1 to TRBJ2-1; 7 nucleotides match TRBD2. The CDR3 spans 14 residues. Trimming took 4 bases from V and 0 from J; bases not matched to a gene: 3. Germline V gene data show CDR1 as SQVTM and CDR2 as ANQGSEA.

This clonotype was seen a handful of times. The chain recombines TRBV6-1 with TRBJ2-5; perhaps TRBD1 as D (6 bases). V shed 8 bases and J shed 12 bases, with 22 bases lying between them. Germline CDR1 MNHNS, CDR2 SASEGT. The CDR3 covers 13 residues. The CDR3 DNA follows: TGTGCCAGCGGTAGACAGAATCCCGGGGACAAGTACTTC. Translated: CASGRQNPGDKYF.

The gene calls are TRBV29-1 and TRBJ2-5; weak D call: TRBD1 (6 bases). Trimming removed 7 bases from V and 4 bases from J, with 16 bases in between. The CDR3 spans 13 residues. CDR1 SQVTM and CDR2 ANQGSEA come from the germline V gene. CDR3 in amino acids: CSAGQSKGETQYF. CDR3 bases: TGCAGCGCCGGACAGTCAAAGGGAGAGACCCAGTACTTC.

Many counts were recorded for this clonotype. The chain couples TRBV27 to TRBJ1-1; no clear D gene. The length of the CDR3 is 15 residues. From germline, CDR1 is MNHEY and CDR2 SMNVEV (reference sequence). V was trimmed by 5 bases and J by 2 bases, leaving 15 bases between them. The CDR3 nucleotides read TGTGCCAGCAGTACCCAGAGGTACGGAAACACTGAAGCTTTCTTT. Its protein is CASSTQRYGNTEAFF.

This clonotype appeared many times. DNA for the CDR3: TGCAGTGCACGCCGGCCGGGGACATCGAACACCGGGGAGCTGTTTTTT. This codes for CSARRPGTSNTGELFF. The genes are TRBV20-1 and TRBJ2-2; D is perhaps TRBD1 (6 bases). V lost 6 bases and J 0 bases, leaving 17 bases between the germline ends. CDR3 length: 16 amino acids. Germline assignment: CDR1 DFQATT and CDR2 SNEGSKA (reference sequence).

The sample holds many counts of this clonotype. This rearrangement joins TRBV2 to TRBJ1-6, with TRBD1 matching over 8 bases. The CDR3 has 12 amino acids. Germline values: CDR1 SNHLY, CDR2 FYNNEI. Germline trimming cut 6 bases from V and 9 bases from J; bases unmatched to any gene: 1. As DNA, the CDR3 is TGTGCCAGCAGAGGGACAGGTTCACCCCTCCACTTT. This gives the protein CASRGTGSPLHF.

The chain employs TRBV29-1 and TRBJ2-5, with D hard to call. The germline CDR1 and CDR2 sequences are SQVTM and ANQGSEA. The V and J ends lost 3 bases and 5 bases respectively, with 10 bases between them. The CDR3 contains 12 residues. The CDR3 nucleotides read TGCAGCGTTGACTACGCTAGGGAGACCCAGTACTTC. Encoded protein: CSVDYARETQYF.

This clonotype was detected many times. This rearrangement joins TRBV29-1 to TRBJ2-5; no firm D call. The V gene's germline CDR1 is SQVTM and CDR2 ANQGSEA. The CDR3 loop spans 13 amino acids. V lost 1 base and J 5 bases, leaving 11 bases between the germline ends. The CDR3 DNA is TGCAGCGTTGAAGCTCGGTTGTGGGAGACCCAGTACTTC. As protein: CSVEARLWETQYF.

This clonotype has only one observation. CDR3 DNA: TGCAGCGCCCAGGGGGACAGTTACGAGCAGTACTTC. Translation gives CSAQGDSYEQYF. This chain joins TRBV29-1 and TRBJ2-7; 7 bases are a match to TRBD1. CDR3 length: 12 residues. V trimming: 7 bases; J trimming: 4 bases; junction bases outside the gene matches: 7. The V gene's germline CDR1 is SQVTM and CDR2 ANQGSEA.

The chain combines TRBV7-9 with TRBJ2-1; possibly TRBD2 for D (5 bases). V lost 5 bases and J 8 bases, leaving 25 bases between the germline ends. This CDR3 has 17 amino acids. The V gene's germline CDR1 is SEHNR and CDR2 FQNEAQ (reference sequence). The CDR3 spells CASSPSSYRDTMHEQFF. The CDR3 DNA is TGTGCCAGCAGCCCCTCGTCTTATCGGGATACGATGCATGAGCAGTTCTTC.

This sequence joins TRBV7-2 and TRBJ2-4; no definite D call. Trimming stripped 2 bases from V and 6 bases from J, with 11 bases between. The CDR3 runs to 14 residues. Germline V CDR1 and CDR2: SGHTA, FQGNSA. The CDR3 is CASSLLDLGNIQYF. CDR3 nucleotides: TGTGCCAGCAGCTTACTCGACTTGGGAAACATTCAGTACTTC.

The J gene is TRBJ2-5, the V gene TRBV10-2; TRBD1 aligns across 8 bases. The ends lost 4 bases at V and 4 bases at J; junction bases unmatched: 8. The CDR3 has 15 residues. Germline CDR1 reads WSHSY; CDR2 reads SAAADI. CDR3 residues: CASSVPGTGRETQYF. The CDR3 DNA reads as TGCGCCAGCAGTGTCCCCGGGACAGGTAGAGAGACCCAGTACTTC.

The chain joins TRBV12-3 or TRBV12-4 to TRBJ1-6; no definite D call. Trimming cost V 5 bases and J 0 bases, with 11 bases left between them. This CDR3 spans 16 amino acids. Written as DNA, the CDR3 is TGTGCCAGCAGTGTCGCCGGGAGCTCCTATAATTCACCCCTCCACTTT. Translated, it gives CASSVAGSSYNSPLHF.

The chain employs TRBV3-1 and TRBJ2-1; 7 nucleotides agree with TRBD1. Trimming removed 3 bases from V and 4 bases from J; junction bases left unmatched: 6. The germline gives CDR1 LGHDT, CDR2 YNNKEL (reference sequence). The CDR3 contains 15 residues. CDR3 bases: TGTGCCAGCAGCCATTGGGACAGAACATACAATGAGCAGTTCTTC. It translates to CASSHWDRTYNEQFF.

This clonotype has more than one count but fewer than ten. J is TRBJ2-1 and V is TRBV3-1; 13 bases are shared with TRBD2. J was trimmed by 8 bases and V by 0 bases; bases with no gene match: 13. The CDR3 sequence is 19 residues long. From germline, CDR1 is LGHDT and CDR2 YNNKEL (reference sequence). This CDR3 reads CASSQEPFGGLAGTDEQFF. CDR3 DNA: TGTGCCAGCAGCCAAGAACCTTTTGGGGGACTAGCGGGAACCGATGAGCAGTTCTTC.

The chain is built from TRBV29-1 and TRBJ1-1; maybe TRBD1 (5 bases). This CDR3 region has 12 residues. CDR1 and CDR2 (germline): SQVTM, ANQGSEA. V was trimmed by 3 bases and J by 7 bases, leaving 12 bases between them. The CDR3 region has the DNA TGCAGCGTTGAGGGACTTACGAGTGAAGCTTTCTTT. Translating gives CSVEGLTSEAFF.

The rearrangement links TRBV7-2 to TRBJ2-1; D call uncertain. Trimming cost V 1 base and J 8 bases, with 6 bases left between them. Per the germline V gene, CDR1 is SGHTA and CDR2 is FQGNSA. The CDR3 runs to 12 residues. The CDR3 nucleotides read TGTGCCAGCAGCTTAGGTCCCCATGAGCAGTTCTTC. It is translated as CASSLGPHEQFF.

Many counts were recorded for this clonotype. V gene TRBV4-2 combines with J gene TRBJ1-2; TRBD1 is a possible D gene (6 bases). Germline V gives CDR1 LGHNA, CDR2 YNFKEQ. This CDR3 comprises 16 residues. V lost 3 bases and J 3 bases, leaving 17 bases between the germline ends. The CDR3 sequence: CASSQDLGAPDYGYTF. The CDR3 bases are TGTGCCAGCAGCCAGGATCTGGGGGCGCCGGACTATGGCTACACCTTC.

This clonotype was picked up many times. This chain connects TRBV9 to TRBJ1-1; 8 bases line up with TRBD1. The V segment lost 2 bases and the J segment 3 bases; nucleotides outside the gene matches: 6. The CDR3 covers 15 residues. Germline V lookup: CDR1 SGDLS, CDR2 YYNGEE. CDR3: CASSVGTGDHTEAFF. DNA for the CDR3: TGTGCCAGCAGCGTCGGGACAGGTGATCACACTGAAGCTTTCTTT.